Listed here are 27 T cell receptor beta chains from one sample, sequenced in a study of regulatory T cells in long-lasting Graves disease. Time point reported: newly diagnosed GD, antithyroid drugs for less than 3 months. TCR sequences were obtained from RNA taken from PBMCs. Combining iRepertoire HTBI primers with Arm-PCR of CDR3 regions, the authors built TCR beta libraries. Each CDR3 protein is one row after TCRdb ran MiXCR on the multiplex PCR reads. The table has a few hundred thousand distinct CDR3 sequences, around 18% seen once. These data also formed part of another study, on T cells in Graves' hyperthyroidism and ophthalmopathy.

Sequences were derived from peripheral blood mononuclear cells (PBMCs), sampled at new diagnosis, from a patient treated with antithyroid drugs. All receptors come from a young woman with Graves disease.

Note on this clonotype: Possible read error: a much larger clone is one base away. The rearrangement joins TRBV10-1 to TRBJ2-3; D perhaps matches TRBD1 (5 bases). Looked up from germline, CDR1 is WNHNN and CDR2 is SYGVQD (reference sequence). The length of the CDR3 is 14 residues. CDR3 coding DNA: TGCGCCAGCAGTGACCGGGTGGTTACAGGTACGCAGTATTTT. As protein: CASSDRVVTGTQYF.

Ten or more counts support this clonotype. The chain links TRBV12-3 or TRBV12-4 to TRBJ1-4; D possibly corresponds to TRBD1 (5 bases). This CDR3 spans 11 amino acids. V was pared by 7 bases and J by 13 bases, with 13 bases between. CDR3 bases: TGTGCCAGCACCACTTCGGGGGGACTGTTTTTT. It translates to CASTTSGGLFF.

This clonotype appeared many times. This CDR3 is CASSPKPSQGNQPQHF. CDR3 coding DNA: TGTGCCAGCAGTCCGAAACCCTCCCAGGGCAATCAGCCCCAGCATTTT. The chain uses TRBV6-1 and TRBJ1-5; D gene uncertain. This CDR3 region has 16 residues. Germline V gene lookup returns CDR1 MNHNS and CDR2 SASEGT. The V and J ends lost 5 bases and 2 bases respectively, with 16 bases between them.

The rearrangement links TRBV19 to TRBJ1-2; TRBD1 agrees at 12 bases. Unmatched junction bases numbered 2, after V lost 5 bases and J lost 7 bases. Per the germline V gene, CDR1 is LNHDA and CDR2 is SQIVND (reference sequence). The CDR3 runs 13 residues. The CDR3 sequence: CASSEGQGAGYTF. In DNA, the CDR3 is TGTGCCAGTAGTGAGGGACAGGGGGCTGGCTACACCTTC.

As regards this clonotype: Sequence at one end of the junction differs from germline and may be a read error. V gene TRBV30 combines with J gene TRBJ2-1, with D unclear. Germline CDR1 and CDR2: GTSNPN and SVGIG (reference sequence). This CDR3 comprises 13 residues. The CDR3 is CAWSDASYNEQSF. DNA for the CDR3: TGTGCCTGGAGTGATGCATCCTACAATGAGCAGTCCTTC.

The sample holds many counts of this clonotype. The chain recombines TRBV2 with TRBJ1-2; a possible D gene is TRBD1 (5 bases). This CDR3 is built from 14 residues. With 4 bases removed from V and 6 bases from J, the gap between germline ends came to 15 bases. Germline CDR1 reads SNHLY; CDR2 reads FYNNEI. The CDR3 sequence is CASSVRRDLHGYTF. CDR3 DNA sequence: TGTGCCAGCAGTGTTCGCAGGGATCTTCATGGCTACACCTTC.

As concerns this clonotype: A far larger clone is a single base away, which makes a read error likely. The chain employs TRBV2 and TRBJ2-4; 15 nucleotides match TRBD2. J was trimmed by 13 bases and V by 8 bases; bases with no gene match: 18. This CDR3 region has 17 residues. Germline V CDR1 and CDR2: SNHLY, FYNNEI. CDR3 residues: CASGGTSGGPGVNEQYF. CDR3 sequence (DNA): TGTGCCAGCGGGGGGACTAGCGGGGGGCCCGGGGTCAATGAGCAGTACTTC.

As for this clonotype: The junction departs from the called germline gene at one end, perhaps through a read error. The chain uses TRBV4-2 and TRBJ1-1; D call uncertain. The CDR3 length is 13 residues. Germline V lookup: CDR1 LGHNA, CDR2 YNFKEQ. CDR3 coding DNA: TGTGCCAGCAGCCCCAGGAGTAACACTGAAGCCTTCTTT. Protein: CASSPRSNTEAFF.

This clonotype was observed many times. The CDR3 sequence: CSANTQSSYNSPLHF. For the CDR3, the DNA is TGCAGTGCAAACACCCAAAGCTCCTATAATTCACCCCTCCACTTT. V is TRBV20-1 and J is TRBJ1-6, with D uncertain. The CDR3 runs 15 residues. V was cut by 6 bases and J by 0 bases, with 12 bases left in between. In germline, CDR1 is DFQATT, CDR2 SNEGSKA (reference sequence).

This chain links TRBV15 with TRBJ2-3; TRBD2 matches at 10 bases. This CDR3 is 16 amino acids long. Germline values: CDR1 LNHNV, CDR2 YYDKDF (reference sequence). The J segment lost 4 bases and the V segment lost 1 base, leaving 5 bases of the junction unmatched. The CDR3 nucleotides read TGTGCCACCAGCAGAGCAGCGGGGGGGCCCCCAGATACGCAGTATTTT. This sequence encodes CATSRAAGGPPDTQYF.

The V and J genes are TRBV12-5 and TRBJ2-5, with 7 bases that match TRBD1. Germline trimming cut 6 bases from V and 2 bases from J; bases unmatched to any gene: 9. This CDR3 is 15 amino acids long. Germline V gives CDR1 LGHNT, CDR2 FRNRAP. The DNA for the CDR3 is TGTGCTAGTGGGAGCCCGCCGACAGGGCAAGAGACCCAGTACTTC. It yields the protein CASGSPPTGQETQYF.

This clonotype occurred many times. CDR3 sequence: CASSLAFLDYEQYF. The CDR3 region has the DNA TGCGCCAGCAGCTTGGCTTTCCTAGATTACGAGCAGTACTTC. The chain uses TRBV5-1 and TRBJ2-7; D not certain. Germline V gives CDR1 SGHRS, CDR2 YFSETQ. The CDR3 spans 14 residues. V was clipped by 0 bases and J by 4 bases, with 11 bases between them.

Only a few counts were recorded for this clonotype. The CDR3 protein is CASSQVAWGASRETQYF. CDR3 nucleotide sequence: TGCGCCAGCAGCCAAGTGGCCTGGGGGGCCTCCAGGGAGACCCAGTACTTC. The chain links TRBV4-1 to TRBJ2-5; the D gene could be TRBD1 or TRBD2 (6 bases each). V was trimmed by 1 base and J by 5 bases, leaving 20 bases between them. The CDR3 length is 17 residues. CDR1 and CDR2 (germline): MGHRA, YSYEKL.

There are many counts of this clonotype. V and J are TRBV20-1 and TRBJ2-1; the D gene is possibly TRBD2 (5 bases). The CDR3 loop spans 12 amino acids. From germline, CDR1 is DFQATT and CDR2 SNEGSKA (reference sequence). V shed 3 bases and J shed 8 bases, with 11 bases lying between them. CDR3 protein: CSASLLGDEQFF. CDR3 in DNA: TGCAGTGCTAGCCTTCTGGGAGATGAGCAGTTCTTC.

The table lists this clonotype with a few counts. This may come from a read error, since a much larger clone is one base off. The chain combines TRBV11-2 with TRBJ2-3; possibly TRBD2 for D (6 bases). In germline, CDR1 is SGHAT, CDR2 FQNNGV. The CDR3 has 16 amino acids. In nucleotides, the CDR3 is TGTGCCAGCGGCTTAGCCCTCGGGGGTGTCACAGATACGCAGTATTTT. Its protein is CASGLALGGVTDTQYF. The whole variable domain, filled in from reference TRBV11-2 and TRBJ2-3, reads EAGVAQSPRYKIIEKRQSVAFWCNPISGHATLYWYQQILGQGPKLLIQFQNNGVVDDSQLPKDRFSAERLKGVDSTLKIQPAKLEDSAVYLCASGLALGGVTDTQYFGPGTRLTVL.

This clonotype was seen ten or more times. The CDR3, as DNA: TGCGCCAGCAGCTTGCGGGGGCTCAACAATCAGCCCCAGCATTTT. Translated: CASSLRGLNNQPQHF. This chain uses TRBV5-1 with TRBJ1-5, with a weak D call TRBD1 (6 bases). Germline CDR1 SGHRS, CDR2 YFSETQ. V was clipped by 1 base and J by 3 bases, with 11 bases between them. The CDR3 extends over 15 amino acids. Drawing the rest from reference TRBV5-1 and TRBJ1-5, the complete variable domain is KAGVTQTPRYLIKTRGQQVTLSCSPISGHRSVSWYQQTPGQGLQFLFEYFSETQRNKGNFPGRFSGRQFSNSRSEMNVSTLELGDSALYLCASSLRGLNNQPQHFGDGTRLSIL.

As DNA, the CDR3 is TGTGCCAGCAGCCAAGCCCCGGGACAGGGTCCCCCCGGGGAGCTGTTTTTT. It is translated as CASSQAPGQGPPGELFF. The V call is TRBV5-4, the J call TRBJ2-2; the match to TRBD1 covers 9 bases. The CDR3 covers 17 residues. J gave up 6 bases and V 4 bases, and 13 bases lay outside the gene matches. Germline loops: CDR1 SGHNT, CDR2 YYREEE (reference sequence).

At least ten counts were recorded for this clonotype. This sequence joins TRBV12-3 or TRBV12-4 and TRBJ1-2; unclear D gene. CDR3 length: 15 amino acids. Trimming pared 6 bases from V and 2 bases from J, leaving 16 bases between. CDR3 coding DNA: TGTGCCAGCAGCACCAAATTGACGAGCAACTATGGCTACACCTTC. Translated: CASSTKLTSNYGYTF.

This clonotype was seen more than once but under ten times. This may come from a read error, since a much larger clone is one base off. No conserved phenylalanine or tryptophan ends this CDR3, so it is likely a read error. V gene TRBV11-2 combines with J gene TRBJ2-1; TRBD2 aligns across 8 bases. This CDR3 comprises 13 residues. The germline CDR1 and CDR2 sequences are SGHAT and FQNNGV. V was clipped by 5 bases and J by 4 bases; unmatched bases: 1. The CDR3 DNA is TGTGCCAGCAGCGTAGCGGGGTACAATGAGCAGTTCTCC. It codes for CASSVAGYNEQFS.

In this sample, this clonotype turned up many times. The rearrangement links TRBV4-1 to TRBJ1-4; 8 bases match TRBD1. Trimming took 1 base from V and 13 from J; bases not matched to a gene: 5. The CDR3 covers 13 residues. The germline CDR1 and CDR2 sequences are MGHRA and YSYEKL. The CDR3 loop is CASSQVGDRGLFF. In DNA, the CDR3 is TGCGCCAGCAGCCAAGTGGGAGACAGGGGACTGTTTTTT.

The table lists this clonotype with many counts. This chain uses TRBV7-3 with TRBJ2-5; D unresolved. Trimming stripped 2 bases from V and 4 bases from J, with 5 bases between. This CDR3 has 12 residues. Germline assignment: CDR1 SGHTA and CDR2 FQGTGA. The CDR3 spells CASSLDRETQYF. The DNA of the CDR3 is TGTGCCAGCAGCTTAGACCGAGAGACCCAGTACTTC.

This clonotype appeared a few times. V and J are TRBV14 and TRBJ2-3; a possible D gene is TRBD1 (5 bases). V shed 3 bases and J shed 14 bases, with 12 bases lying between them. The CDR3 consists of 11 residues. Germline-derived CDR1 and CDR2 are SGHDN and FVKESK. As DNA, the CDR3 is TGTGCCAGCAGCCAGGGGCCAGTTAGGTATTTT. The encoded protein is CASSQGPVRYF.

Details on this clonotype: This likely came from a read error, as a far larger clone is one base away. The CDR3 region is CAISEVRANYGYTF. The DNA for the CDR3 is TGTGCCATCAGTGAAGTAAGAGCTAACTATGGCTACACCTTC. The chain uses TRBV10-3 and TRBJ1-2; D unresolved. From germline, CDR1 is ENHRY and CDR2 SYGVKD. This CDR3 has 14 residues. Trimming cost V 3 bases and J 0 bases, with 8 bases left between them.

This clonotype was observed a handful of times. Here the CDR3 reads CASSQDANGRGRQPQHF. The CDR3, as DNA: TGCGCCAGCAGCCAAGATGCGAATGGAAGGGGGCGTCAGCCCCAGCATTTT. This chain connects TRBV4-1 to TRBJ1-5, with 7 bases aligning to TRBD1. V gave up 0 bases and J gave up 6 bases; unmatched junction bases: 11. Looked up from germline, CDR1 is MGHRA and CDR2 is YSYEKL. CDR3 size: 17 residues.

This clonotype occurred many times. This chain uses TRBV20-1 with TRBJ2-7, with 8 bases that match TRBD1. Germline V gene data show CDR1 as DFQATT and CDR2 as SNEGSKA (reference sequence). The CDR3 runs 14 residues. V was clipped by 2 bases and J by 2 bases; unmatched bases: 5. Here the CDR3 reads CSARWDRPPYEQYF. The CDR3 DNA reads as TGCAGTGCTAGATGGGACAGGCCCCCCTACGAGCAGTACTTC.

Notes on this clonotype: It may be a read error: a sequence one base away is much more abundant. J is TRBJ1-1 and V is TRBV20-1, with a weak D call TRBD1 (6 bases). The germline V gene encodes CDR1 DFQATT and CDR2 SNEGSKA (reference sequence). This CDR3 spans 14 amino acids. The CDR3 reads CGAPRGVGNTEAFF. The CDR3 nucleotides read TGCGGTGCCCCTAGGGGGGTAGGGAACACTGAAGCTTTCTTT.

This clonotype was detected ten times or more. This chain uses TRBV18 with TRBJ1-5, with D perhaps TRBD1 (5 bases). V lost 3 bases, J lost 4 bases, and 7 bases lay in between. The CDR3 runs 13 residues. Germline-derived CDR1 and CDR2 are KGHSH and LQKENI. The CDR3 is CASSPDRNQPQHF. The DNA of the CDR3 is TGTGCCAGCTCACCTGACAGAAATCAGCCCCAGCATTTT. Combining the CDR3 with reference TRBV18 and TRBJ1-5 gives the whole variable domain NAGVMQNPRHLVRRRGQEARLRCSPMKGHSHVYWYRQLPEEGLKFMVYLQKENIIDESGMPKERFSAEFPKEGPSILRIQQVVRGDSAAYFCASSPDRNQPQHFGDGTRLSIL.